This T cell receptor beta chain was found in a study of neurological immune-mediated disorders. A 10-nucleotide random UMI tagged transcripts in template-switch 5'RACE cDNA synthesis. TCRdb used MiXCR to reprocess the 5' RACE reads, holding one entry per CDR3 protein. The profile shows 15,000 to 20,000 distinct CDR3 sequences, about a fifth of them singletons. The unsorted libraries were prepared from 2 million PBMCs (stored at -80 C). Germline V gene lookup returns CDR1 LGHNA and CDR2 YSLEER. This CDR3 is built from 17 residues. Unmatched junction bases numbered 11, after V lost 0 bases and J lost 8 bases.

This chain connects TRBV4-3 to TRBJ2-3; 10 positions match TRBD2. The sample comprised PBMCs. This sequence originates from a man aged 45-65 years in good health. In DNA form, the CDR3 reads TGCGCCAGCAGCCAAGACGCTAGCGGGGGACGAAGCTTTACGCAGTATTTT. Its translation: CASSQDASGGRSFTQYF.